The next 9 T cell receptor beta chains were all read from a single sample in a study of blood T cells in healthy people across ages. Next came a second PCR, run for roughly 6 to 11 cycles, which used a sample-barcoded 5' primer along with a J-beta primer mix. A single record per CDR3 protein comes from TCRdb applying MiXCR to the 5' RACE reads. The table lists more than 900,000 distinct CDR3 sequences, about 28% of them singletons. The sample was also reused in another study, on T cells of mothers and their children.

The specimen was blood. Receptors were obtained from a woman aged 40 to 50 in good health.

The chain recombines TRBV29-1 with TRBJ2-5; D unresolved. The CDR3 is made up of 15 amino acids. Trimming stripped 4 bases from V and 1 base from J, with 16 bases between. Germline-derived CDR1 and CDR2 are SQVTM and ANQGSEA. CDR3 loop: CSVGKTFNPQETQYF. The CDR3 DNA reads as TGCAGCGTTGGGAAGACCTTCAACCCCCAAGAGACCCAGTACTTC.

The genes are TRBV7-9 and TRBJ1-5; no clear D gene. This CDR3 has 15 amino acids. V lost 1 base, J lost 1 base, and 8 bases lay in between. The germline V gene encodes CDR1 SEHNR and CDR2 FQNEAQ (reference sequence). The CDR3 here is CASSLGPDSNQPQHF. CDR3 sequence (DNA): TGTGCCAGCAGCTTAGGCCCCGACAGCAATCAGCCCCAGCATTTT.

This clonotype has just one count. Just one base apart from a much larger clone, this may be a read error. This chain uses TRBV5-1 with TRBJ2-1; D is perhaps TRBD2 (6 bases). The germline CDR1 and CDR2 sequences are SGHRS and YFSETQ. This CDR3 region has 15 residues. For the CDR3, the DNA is TGCGCCAGCAGCTTGGACGGGGACTCCTACAATGGGCAGTTCTTC. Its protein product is CASSLDGDSYNGQFF.

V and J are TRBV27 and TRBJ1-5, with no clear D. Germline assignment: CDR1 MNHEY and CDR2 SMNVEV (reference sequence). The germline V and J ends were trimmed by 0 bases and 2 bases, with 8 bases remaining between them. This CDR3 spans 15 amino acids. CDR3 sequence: CASSLSPRGNQPQHF. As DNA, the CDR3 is TGTGCCAGCAGTTTATCTCCACGGGGCAATCAGCCCCAGCATTTT.

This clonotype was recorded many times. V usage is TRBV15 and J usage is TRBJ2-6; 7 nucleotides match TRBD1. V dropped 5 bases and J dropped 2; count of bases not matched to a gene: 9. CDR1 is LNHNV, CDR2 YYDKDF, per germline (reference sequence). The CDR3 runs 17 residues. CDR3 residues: CATSGSQGRPGANVLTF. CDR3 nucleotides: TGTGCCACCAGCGGTTCACAGGGGAGACCTGGGGCCAACGTCCTGACTTTC.

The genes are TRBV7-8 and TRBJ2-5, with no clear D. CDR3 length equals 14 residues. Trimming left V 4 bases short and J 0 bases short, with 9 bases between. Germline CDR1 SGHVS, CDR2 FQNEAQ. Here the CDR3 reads CASSSTQYQETQYF. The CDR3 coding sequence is TGTGCCAGCAGCTCCACACAGTACCAAGAGACCCAGTACTTC.

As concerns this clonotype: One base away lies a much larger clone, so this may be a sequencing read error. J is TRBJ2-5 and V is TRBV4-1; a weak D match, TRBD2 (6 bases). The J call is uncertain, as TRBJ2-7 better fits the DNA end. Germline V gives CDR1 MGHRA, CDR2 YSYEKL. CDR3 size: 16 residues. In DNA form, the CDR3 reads TGCGCCAGCAGCCAAGTTCATCCGGGACTGCTTTACGAGCAGTACTTC. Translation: CASSQVHPGLLYEQYF.

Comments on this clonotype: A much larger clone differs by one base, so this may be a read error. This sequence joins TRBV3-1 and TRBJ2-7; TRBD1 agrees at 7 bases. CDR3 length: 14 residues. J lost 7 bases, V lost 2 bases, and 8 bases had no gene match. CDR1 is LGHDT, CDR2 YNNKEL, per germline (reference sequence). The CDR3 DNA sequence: TGTGCCAGCAGCCAACAGGGGGTTTACAATGAGCAGTACTTC. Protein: CASSQQGVYNEQYF.

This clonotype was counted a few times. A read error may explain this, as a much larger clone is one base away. This CDR3 reads CASGQVSGLNYGYTF. The CDR3, as DNA: TGCGCCAGCGGCCAAGTTAGCGGGCTGAACTATGGCTACACCTTC. The chain carries TRBV4-3 and TRBJ1-2; no definite D call. The CDR3 consists of 15 residues. Germline V gene sequence: CDR1 LGHNA, CDR2 YSLEER.